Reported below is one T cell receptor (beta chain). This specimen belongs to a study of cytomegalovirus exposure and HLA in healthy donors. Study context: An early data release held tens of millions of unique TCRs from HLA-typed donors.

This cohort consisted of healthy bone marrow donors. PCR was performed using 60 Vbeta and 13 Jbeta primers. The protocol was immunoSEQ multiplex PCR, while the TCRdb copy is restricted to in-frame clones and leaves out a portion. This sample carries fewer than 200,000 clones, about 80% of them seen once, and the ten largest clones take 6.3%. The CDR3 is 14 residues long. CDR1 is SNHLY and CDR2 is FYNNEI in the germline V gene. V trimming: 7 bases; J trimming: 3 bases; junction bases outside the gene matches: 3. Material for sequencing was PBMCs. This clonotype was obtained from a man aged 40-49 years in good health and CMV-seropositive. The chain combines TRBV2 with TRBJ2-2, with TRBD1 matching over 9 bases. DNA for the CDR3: TGTGCCAGCAACGGACAGGGGTACACCGGGGAGCTGTTTTTT. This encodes CASNGQGYTGELFF.